This T cell receptor (beta chain) was documented in a study of cytomegalovirus exposure and HLA in healthy donors. Participants comprised healthy donors of bone marrow. Amplification used 60 Vbeta primers and 13 Jbeta primers. The repertoire was sequenced with immunoSEQ multiplex PCR; TCRdb's copy has only in-frame clones and lacks some. This table has approximately 130,000 clones, over 65% appearing once. Broader study findings: Reportedly, HLA-A and HLA-B alleles of most subjects were accurately predicted from TCR beta.

The CDR3 loop spans 17 amino acids. Regarding this clone: The antigen is undetermined.

The specimen sequenced was PBMCs. The sequence derives from a man in his forties or fifties in good health and CMV-seronegative. The chain has TRBV21-1 and TRBJ2-5; TRBD2 reflects the table's D call only, with no check against the DNA. TRBV21-1 is an annotated pseudogene. CDR3 protein: CASSRTSGGAEFETQYF. The CDR3 coding sequence is TGTGCCAGCAGCAGAACTAGCGGGGGGGCGGAGTTCGAGACCCAGTACTTC.